These 18 T cell receptor beta chains share one sample of origin, sequenced in a study of blood T cell repertoires in COVID-19. Only in-frame clones appear in the TCRdb table, and some are missing; sequencing was by immunoSEQ multiplex PCR. The table lists a few hundred thousand clones, about 82% of them singletons, with 1.5% to 2% in the top ten. Source material: peripheral blood. The receptors stem from a woman aged 50 to 60 with acute or convalescent COVID-19.

The chain carries TRBV3-1 (or the pseudogene TRBV3-2) and TRBJ2-3; D is uncertain. The germline V and J ends were trimmed by 3 bases and 6 bases, with 4 bases remaining between them. This CDR3 region has 11 residues. Germline V gene data show CDR1 as LGHDT and CDR2 as YNNKEL (reference sequence). The CDR3 coding sequence is TGTGCCAGCAGCCAGAGGGATACGCAGTATTTT. Amino acids: CASSQRDTQYF.

This clone has a handful of counts. The chain uses TRBV5-1 and TRBJ1-4; 7 positions match TRBD1. With V trimmed by 0 bases and J by 0 bases, 5 bases remained unmatched. The CDR3 has 17 residues. Germline CDR1 reads SGHRS; CDR2 reads YFSETQ. CDR3 residues: CASSLVIQGATNEKLFF. The CDR3, as DNA: TGCGCCAGCAGCTTGGTAATTCAGGGGGCAACTAATGAAAAACTGTTTTTT.

The V call is TRBV19, the J call TRBJ2-3; D not certain. CDR3 length: 12 residues. V gave up 7 bases and J gave up 1 base, with 6 bases separating them. Per the germline V gene, CDR1 is LNHDA and CDR2 is SQIVND (reference sequence). The CDR3 DNA sequence: TGTGCCAGTACCCTTGGCACAGATACGCAGTATTTT. Translating gives CASTLGTDTQYF. The full variable domain, in which reference TRBV19 and TRBJ2-3 provide the parts outside the CDR3, is DGGITQSPKYLFRKEGQNVTLSCEQNLNHDAMYWYRQDPGQGLRLIYYSQIVNDFQKGDIAEGYSVSREKKESFPLTVTSAQKNPTAFYLCASTLGTDTQYFGPGTRLTVL.

The chain links TRBV4-2 to TRBJ2-7; TRBD2 matches at 11 bases. CDR3 length: 16 residues. Looked up from germline, CDR1 is LGHNA and CDR2 is YNFKEQ. V lost 1 base to trimming and J lost 1 base; unmatched junction nucleotides: 3. CDR3: CASSQAGTSGSYEQYF. The CDR3 DNA sequence: TGTGCCAGCAGCCAAGCCGGGACTAGCGGATCCTACGAGCAGTACTTC.

The genes are TRBV28 and TRBJ2-7; 9 bases are a match to TRBD1. After removal of 7 bases from V and 6 bases from J, the junction contained 10 bases not matched to a gene. The CDR3 extends over 14 amino acids. Germline V gene lookup returns CDR1 MDHEN and CDR2 SYDVKM. The CDR3 DNA is TGTGCCAGCACCACACCGAGGACAGGGGCCGAGCAGTACTTC. This sequence encodes CASTTPRTGAEQYF.

The chain recombines TRBV27 with TRBJ1-5; 7 bases match TRBD1. V trimming: 2 bases; J trimming: 7 bases; junction bases outside the gene matches: 5. The CDR3 totals 14 residues. The germline CDR1 and CDR2 sequences are MNHEY and SMNVEV (reference sequence). CDR3 in amino acids: CASSLDRVGQPQHF. As DNA, the CDR3 is TGTGCCAGCAGTTTAGACAGGGTGGGGCAGCCCCAGCATTTT.

This chain connects TRBV9 to TRBJ2-5, with D perhaps matching TRBD2 (6 bases). The CDR3 is made up of 19 amino acids. Germline V CDR1 and CDR2: SGDLS, YYNGEE. V was cut by 3 bases and J by 1 base, with 25 bases left in between. The CDR3, as DNA: TGTGCCAGCAGCGCTACTGCTGGTGGGGGGTTCTCTTTCCAAGAGACCCAGTACTTC. As protein: CASSATAGGGFSFQETQYF.

The V call is TRBV7-2, the J call TRBJ1-1, with D perhaps matching TRBD1 (5 bases). CDR3 size: 13 residues. The germline V gene encodes CDR1 SGHTA and CDR2 FQGNSA. V was pared by 5 bases and J by 10 bases, with 17 bases between. The CDR3: CASSTRTREAAFF. CDR3 bases: TGTGCCAGCAGCACAAGGACCAGGGAGGCAGCTTTCTTT.

This clone occurred many times. The V and J genes are TRBV29-1 and TRBJ1-2; TRBD1 agrees at 9 bases. With V trimmed by 3 bases and J by 8 bases, 7 bases remained unmatched. The CDR3 extends over 13 amino acids. Germline-derived CDR1 and CDR2 are SQVTM and ANQGSEA. The CDR3 nucleotides read TGCAGCGTTGAGACAGGGGGACAGCGCGGCTACACCTTC. Its protein product is CSVETGGQRGYTF.

This clone was detected once. V gene TRBV11-2 combines with J gene TRBJ2-1, with 7 nucleotides matching TRBD1. The trim removed 4 bases at V and 5 bases at J, leaving 11 bases unmatched. CDR3 length equals 16 residues. Per germline, CDR1 SGHAT and CDR2 FQNNGV. Here the CDR3 DNA reads TGTGCCAGCAGCTCGACTCGGGGACAGAAAAACAATGAGCAGTTCTTC. Protein: CASSSTRGQKNNEQFF.

The gene calls are TRBV4-1 and TRBJ2-5; TRBD1 aligns across 11 bases. With V trimmed by 0 bases and J by 4 bases, 7 bases remained unmatched. Germline V CDR1 and CDR2: MGHRA, YSYEKL. The CDR3 is 17 amino acids. CDR3 region: CASSQDSDRGPSETQYF. CDR3 nucleotides: TGCGCCAGCAGCCAAGATTCGGACAGGGGGCCTTCAGAGACCCAGTACTTC.

As to this clone: The identical CDR3 is also encoded by other nucleotide sequences in the sample. The chain has TRBV7-3 and TRBJ2-3, with no clear D. The CDR3 spans 13 residues. Trimming stripped 3 bases from V and 4 bases from J, with 8 bases between. Germline CDR1 SGHTA, CDR2 FQGTGA. CDR3: CASSFSRADTQYF. The DNA of the CDR3 is TGTGCCAGCAGCTTTTCCCGGGCAGATACGCAGTATTTT.

This chain joins TRBV29-1 and TRBJ2-7; the D gene is possibly TRBD2 (6 bases). The V gene lost 0 bases and the J gene lost 3 bases, with 15 bases spanning the gap. The germline CDR1 and CDR2 sequences are SQVTM and ANQGSEA. The CDR3 is 15 amino acids. The CDR3 nucleotides are TGCAGCGTTGAAGAGGAGGGTTGGACCAGCTACGAGCAGTACTTC. It translates to CSVEEEGWTSYEQYF.

The chain combines TRBV20-1 with TRBJ2-1; 7 positions match TRBD2. Losses at the gene ends were 3 bases for V and 4 bases for J; bases not matched to a gene: 9. CDR1 DFQATT and CDR2 SNEGSKA come from the germline V gene (reference sequence). This CDR3 region has 15 residues. Here the CDR3 reads CSASRTGGPYNEQFF. The CDR3 DNA is TGCAGTGCTAGTCGGACGGGAGGCCCTTACAATGAGCAGTTCTTC.

The genes are TRBV7-9 and TRBJ1-2; D ambiguous. The CDR3 consists of 14 residues. V lost 1 base and J 5 bases, leaving 11 bases between the germline ends. Germline V gene sequence: CDR1 SEHNR, CDR2 FQNEAQ (reference sequence). CDR3 DNA: TGTGCCAGCAGCTTAGGAGGACTATCATATGGCTACACCTTC. Its protein product is CASSLGGLSYGYTF. Full variable domain (outside the CDR3, taken from reference TRBV7-9 and TRBJ1-2): DTGVSQNPRHKITKRGQNVTFRCDPISEHNRLYWYRQTLGQGPEFLTYFQNEAQLEKSRLLSDRFSAERPKGSFSTLEIQRTEQGDSAMYLCASSLGGLSYGYTFGSGTRLTVV.

The sample holds a few counts of this clone. One junction end does not reproduce the germline sequence, and a read error may be involved. V and J are TRBV7-2 and TRBJ1-2; 9 bases match TRBD1. The germline CDR1 and CDR2 sequences are SGHTA and FQGNSA. The CDR3 is 13 amino acids. The CDR3 here is CASSLGTGSFSPF. CDR3 DNA sequence: TGTGCCAGCAGCCTCGGGACAGGGTCGTTCTCTCCTTTC.

Written as DNA, the CDR3 is TGTGCCAGCAGCTTAACGACAGGGGCTCGTGAAAAACTGTTTTTT. Protein sequence: CASSLTTGAREKLFF. The V and J genes are TRBV7-9 and TRBJ1-4; 8 bases agree with TRBD1. This CDR3 region has 15 residues. CDR1 is SEHNR, CDR2 FQNEAQ, per germline (reference sequence). V trimming: 2 bases; J trimming: 7 bases; junction bases outside the gene matches: 6.

The chain uses TRBV5-1 and TRBJ2-5, with 9 bases lining up with TRBD2. J gave up 5 bases and V 2 bases, and 7 bases lay outside the gene matches. CDR1 SGHRS and CDR2 YFSETQ come from the germline V gene. The CDR3 spans 15 residues. CDR3 nucleotides: TGCGCCAGCAGCTTAAGCGGGAGGCCCGGGGAGACCCAGTACTTC. It codes for CASSLSGRPGETQYF. The complete variable domain, with remaining parts taken from reference TRBV5-1 and TRBJ2-5, reads KAGVTQTPRYLIKTRGQQVTLSCSPISGHRSVSWYQQTPGQGLQFLFEYFSETQRNKGNFPGRFSGRQFSNSRSEMNVSTLELGDSALYLCASSLSGRPGETQYFGPGTRLLVL.